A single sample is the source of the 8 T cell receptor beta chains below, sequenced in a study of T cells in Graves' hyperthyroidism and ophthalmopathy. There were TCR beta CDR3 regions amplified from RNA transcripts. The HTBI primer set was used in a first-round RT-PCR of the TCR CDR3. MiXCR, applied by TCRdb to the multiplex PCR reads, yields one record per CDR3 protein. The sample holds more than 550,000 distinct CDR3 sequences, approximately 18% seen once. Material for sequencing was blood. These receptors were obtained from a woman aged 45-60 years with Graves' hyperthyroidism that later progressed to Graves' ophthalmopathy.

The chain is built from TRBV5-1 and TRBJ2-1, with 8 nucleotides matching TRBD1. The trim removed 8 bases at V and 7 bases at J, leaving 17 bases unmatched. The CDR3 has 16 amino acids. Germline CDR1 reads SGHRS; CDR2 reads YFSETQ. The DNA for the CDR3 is TGCGCCAGTGCGAAACTAAGGGACAGGTCGCAAAATGAGCAGTTCTTC. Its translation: CASAKLRDRSQNEQFF.

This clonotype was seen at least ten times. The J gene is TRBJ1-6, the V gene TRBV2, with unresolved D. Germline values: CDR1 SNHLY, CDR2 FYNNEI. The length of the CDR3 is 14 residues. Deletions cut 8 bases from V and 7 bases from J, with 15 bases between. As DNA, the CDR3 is TGTGCCAGCGATCCCGGACTGCGCAATTCACCCCTCCACTTT. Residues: CASDPGLRNSPLHF.

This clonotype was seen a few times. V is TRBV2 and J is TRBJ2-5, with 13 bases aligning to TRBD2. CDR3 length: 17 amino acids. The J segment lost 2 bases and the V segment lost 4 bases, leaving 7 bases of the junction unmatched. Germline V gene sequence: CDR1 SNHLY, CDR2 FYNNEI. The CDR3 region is CASSGLLAGGLQETQYF. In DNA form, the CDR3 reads TGTGCCAGCAGTGGACTACTAGCGGGGGGGCTTCAAGAGACCCAGTACTTC.

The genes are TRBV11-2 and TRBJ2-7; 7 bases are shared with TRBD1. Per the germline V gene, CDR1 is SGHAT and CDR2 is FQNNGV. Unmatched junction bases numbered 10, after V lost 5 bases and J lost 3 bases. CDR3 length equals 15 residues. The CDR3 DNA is TGTGCCAGCAGCCAAGGCAATAACAGGGGCTACGAGCAGTACTTC. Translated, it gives CASSQGNNRGYEQYF.

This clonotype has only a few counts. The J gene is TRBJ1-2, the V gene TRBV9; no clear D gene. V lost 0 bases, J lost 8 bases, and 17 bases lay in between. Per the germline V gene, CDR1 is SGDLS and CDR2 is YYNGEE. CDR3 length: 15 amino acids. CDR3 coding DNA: TGTGCCAGCAGCGTAGGGGCAGGAGAGGAGCGCGGCTACACCTTC. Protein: CASSVGAGEERGYTF.

CDR3 nucleotide sequence: TGCGCCAGCAGCCAAGTTGGGGGACCCGAGCAGTACTTC. Amino acid sequence: CASSQVGGPEQYF. This chain links TRBV4-1 with TRBJ2-7; D may correspond to TRBD1 or TRBD2 (5 bases each). Germline assignment: CDR1 MGHRA and CDR2 YSYEKL. The CDR3 consists of 13 residues. V was cut by 1 base and J by 6 bases, with 10 bases left in between.

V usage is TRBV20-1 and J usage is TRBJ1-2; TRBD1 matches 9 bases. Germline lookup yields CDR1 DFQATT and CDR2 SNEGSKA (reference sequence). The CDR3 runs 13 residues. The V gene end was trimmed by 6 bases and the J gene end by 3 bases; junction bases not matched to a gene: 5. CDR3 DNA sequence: TGCAGTGCCCCGGGGGACAGGGACTATGGCTACACCTTC. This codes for CSAPGDRDYGYTF.

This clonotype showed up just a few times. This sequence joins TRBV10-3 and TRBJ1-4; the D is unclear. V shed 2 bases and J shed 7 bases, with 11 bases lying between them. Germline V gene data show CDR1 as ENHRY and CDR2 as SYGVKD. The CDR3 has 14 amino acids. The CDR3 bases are TGTGCCATCAGTGAGAAGGGAACGGGTGAAAAACTGTTTTTT. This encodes CAISEKGTGEKLFF.